A selection of T cell receptor beta chains follows, all from one sample in a study of CD8 T cells in Susac syndrome. One entry per CDR3 protein results from TCRdb running MiXCR on the immunoSEQ multiplex PCR reads. The sample comprises about 200,000 distinct CDR3 sequences, roughly 96% of which are singletons, and 0.093% rests with the top ten. Material for sequencing was CD4+ T cells from PBMCs. The source is a human donor with multiple sclerosis. CDR3s include the opening cysteine and the closing phenylalanine or tryptophan. Fields, in order: clone size, V gene, J gene, D gene, CDR3 protein, CDR3 DNA. The D gene is left open where the match is weak. Expanded clones are given a class, and other clones once, few, many or no size at all.

>.|TRBV12-3/TRBV12-4|TRBJ2-1|TRBD2
CASSLGSGGYNEQFF
TGTGCCAGCAGCCTAGGTAGCGGGGGTTACAATGAGCAGTTCTTC
>.|TRBV5-1|TRBJ2-1|.
CASSLAQGISYNEQFF
TGCGCCAGCAGCTTGGCGCAGGGTATCTCCTACAATGAGCAGTTCTTC
>.|TRBV30|TRBJ2-3|.
CAWSPTQARDTQYF
TGTGCCTGGAGTCCAACCCAAGCGCGGGATACGCAGTATTTT
>.|TRBV12-3/TRBV12-4|TRBJ2-5|.
CASGRSRSRETQYF
TGTGCCAGCGGTAGATCTCGATCCCGGGAGACCCAGTACTTC
>.|TRBV4-2|TRBJ2-7|TRBD1
CASSQAWDSRRYF
TGTGCCAGCAGCCAGGCTTGGGACAGCCGCCGGTACTTC
>once|TRBV3-1|TRBJ2-1|TRBD2
CASSQGGGRDNNEQFF
TGTGCCAGCAGCCAAGGCGGCGGGAGGGACAACAATGAGCAGTTCTTC
>.|TRBV3-1|TRBJ2-5|.
CASSPSGWPETQYF
TGTGCCAGCAGCCCCTCGGGGTGGCCAGAGACCCAGTACTTC
>.|TRBV29-1|TRBJ1-1|TRBD1
CSGDSTNTEAFF
TGCAGCGGGGACAGCACGAACACTGAAGCTTTCTTT
>.|TRBV20-1|TRBJ1-2|TRBD1
CSAKTGQTFYGYTF
TGCAGTGCTAAAACGGGACAGACATTCTATGGCTACACCTTC
>.|TRBV20-1|TRBJ2-3|.
CSARVVSRTHTQYF
TGCAGTGCTAGAGTCGTTTCCCGGACGCATACGCAGTATTTT
>.|TRBV12-3/TRBV12-4|TRBJ2-3|.
CASSLGQTDTQYF
TGTGCCAGCAGTTTAGGTCAAACAGATACGCAGTATTTT
>.|TRBV4-2|TRBJ1-2|.
CASSQQGDYGYTF
TGTGCCAGCAGCCAACAGGGCGACTATGGCTACACCTTC
>.|TRBV29-1|TRBJ2-7|TRBD2
CSVAGSSGAVYEQYF
TGCAGCGTTGCAGGGTCTAGCGGGGCGGTCTACGAGCAGTACTTC
>.|TRBV4-1|TRBJ2-2|TRBD2
CASSHPLAGAGELFF
TGCGCCAGCAGCCATCCCCTGGCGGGAGCCGGGGAGCTGTTTTTT
>.|TRBV5-1|TRBJ1-5|TRBD1
CASSPTGGLAQPQHF
TGCGCCAGCAGCCCCACAGGGGGCCTTGCTCAGCCCCAGCATTTT
>.|TRBV30|TRBJ2-5|TRBD2
CAWKGLAGQETQYF
TGTGCCTGGAAGGGACTAGCGGGGCAAGAGACCCAGTACTTC
>once|TRBV20-1|TRBJ2-1|TRBD2
CSASLSSGLNNEQFF
TGCAGTGCCTCCCTGTCTAGCGGCCTTAACAATGAGCAGTTCTTC